This T cell receptor (beta chain) came from a study of control samples from healthy donors and cancer patients. The V end lost 4 bases, the J end lost 4 bases, and 10 bases lay between the germline ends. Germline CDR1 is SNHLY and CDR2 is FYNNEI. The CDR3 spans 13 residues. Repertoires were generated with immunoSEQ multiplex PCR, while TCRdb's copy carries only in-frame clones and drops some. The table lists about 58,000 clones, more than 75% of them singletons. The sample consisted of PBMCs. The TCR originated in a woman aged 55-70 years with lung cancer. The chain is built from TRBV2 and TRBJ1-1; no clear D gene. CDR3 bases: TGTGCCAGCAGTGGATCGGGGATCACTGAAGCTTTCTTT. It encodes CASSGSGITEAFF.